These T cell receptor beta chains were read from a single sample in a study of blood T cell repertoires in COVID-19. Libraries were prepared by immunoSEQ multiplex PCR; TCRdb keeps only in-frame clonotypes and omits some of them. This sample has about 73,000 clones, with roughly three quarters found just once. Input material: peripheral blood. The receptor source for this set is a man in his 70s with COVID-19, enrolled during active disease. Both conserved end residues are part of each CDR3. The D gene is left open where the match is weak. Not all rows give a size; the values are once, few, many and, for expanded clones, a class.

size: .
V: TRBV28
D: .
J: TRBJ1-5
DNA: TGTGCCAGCGGTTATTTACAGCCCCAGCATTTT
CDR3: CASGYLQPQHF

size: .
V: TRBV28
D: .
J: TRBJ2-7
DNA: TGTGCCAGCAGTTTCTCAGCGGTCTACGAGCAGTACTTC
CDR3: CASSFSAVYEQYF

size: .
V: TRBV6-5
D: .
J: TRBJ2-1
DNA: TGTGCCAGCAGGCGGGCCTTGGGTGAGCAGTTCTTC
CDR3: CASRRALGEQFF

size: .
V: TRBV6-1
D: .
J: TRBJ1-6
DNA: TGTGCCAGCAGTGAAGTTGGCCTAGAATCACCCCTCCACTTT
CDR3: CASSEVGLESPLHF

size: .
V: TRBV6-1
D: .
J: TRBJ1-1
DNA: TGTGCCAGCAGTGAAGTAGGATCCAGGGCCGAAGCTTTCTTT
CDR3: CASSEVGSRAEAFF

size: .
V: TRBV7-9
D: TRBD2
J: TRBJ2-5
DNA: TGTGCCAGCAGCGTCGCGGCGGGAGGAGCGGAGACCCAGTACTTC
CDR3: CASSVAAGGAETQYF

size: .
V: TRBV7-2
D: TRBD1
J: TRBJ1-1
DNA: TGTGCCAGCAGCCCAGGGACAGGAATGAACACTGAAGCTTTCTTT
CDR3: CASSPGTGMNTEAFF

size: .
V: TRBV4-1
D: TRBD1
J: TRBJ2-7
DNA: TGCGCCAGCAGCCCCGGGACAGGGTCCGAGCAGTACTTC
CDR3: CASSPGTGSEQYF

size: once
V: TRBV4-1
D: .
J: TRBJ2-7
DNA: TGCGCCAGCAGCCAGAGCGGGTCCTACGAGCAGTACTTC
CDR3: CASSQSGSYEQYF

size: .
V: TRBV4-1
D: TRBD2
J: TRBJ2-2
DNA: TGCGCCAGCAGCCCGGGACTAGCGGTAGGCACCGGGGAGCTGTTTTTT
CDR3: CASSPGLAVGTGELFF

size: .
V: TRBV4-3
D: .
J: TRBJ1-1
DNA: TGCGCCAGCAGCCAAGACCCACCGGGGGGGGCGCAGAATGAAGCTTTCTTT
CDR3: CASSQDPPGGAQNEAFF

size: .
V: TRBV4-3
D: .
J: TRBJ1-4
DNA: TGCGCCAGTAGTACCATGGCTAATGAAAAACTGTTTTTT
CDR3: CASSTMANEKLFF

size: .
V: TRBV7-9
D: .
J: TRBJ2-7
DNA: TGTGCCAGCAGCTTAGATTTGCAGGGCTACGAGCAGTACTTC
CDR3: CASSLDLQGYEQYF

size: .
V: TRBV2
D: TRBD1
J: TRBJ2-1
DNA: TGTGCCAGCAAGAGACAGGGGGCCCAAAATGAGCAGTTCTTC
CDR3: CASKRQGAQNEQFF

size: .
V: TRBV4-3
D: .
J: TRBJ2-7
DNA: TGCGCCAGCAGCCAAGGAGGGGACTCCGTGGGCGAGCAGTACTTC
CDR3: CASSQGGDSVGEQYF

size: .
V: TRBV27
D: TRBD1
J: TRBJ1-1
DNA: TGTGCCAGCAGTTCCTTGACAGGGGACACTGAAGCTTTCTTT
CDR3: CASSSLTGDTEAFF

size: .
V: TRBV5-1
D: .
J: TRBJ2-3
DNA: TGCGCCAGCAGCTTGGCCGTGACTCAAGATACGCAGTATTTT
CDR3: CASSLAVTQDTQYF

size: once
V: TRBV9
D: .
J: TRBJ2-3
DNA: TGTGCCAGCAGCGTAGCGGGGTATAGCACAGATACGCAGTATTTT
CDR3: CASSVAGYSTDTQYF

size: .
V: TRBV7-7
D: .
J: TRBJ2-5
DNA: TGTGCTAGCAGCTTAGGCCGGACATACCAAGAGACCCAGTACTTC
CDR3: CASSLGRTYQETQYF

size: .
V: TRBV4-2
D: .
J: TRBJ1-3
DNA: TGTGCCAGCAGCCAAACAGGTACTGGAAACACCATATATTTT
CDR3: CASSQTGTGNTIYF

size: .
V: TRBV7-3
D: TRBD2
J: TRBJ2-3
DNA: TGTGCCAGCAGCCTCAGGACTAGCGGCACAGATACGCAGTATTTT
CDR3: CASSLRTSGTDTQYF

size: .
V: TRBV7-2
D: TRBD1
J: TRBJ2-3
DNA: TGTGCCAGCAGCCGTTCAGGGGGTTACACAGATACGCAGTATTTT
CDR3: CASSRSGGYTDTQYF

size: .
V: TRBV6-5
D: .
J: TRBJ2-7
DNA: TGTGCCAGCAGCACAAACTACGAGCAGTACTTC
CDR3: CASSTNYEQYF

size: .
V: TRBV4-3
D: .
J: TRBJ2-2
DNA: TGCGCCAGCAGCCAAGGGGTTGGGGGGTTGACCGGGGAGCTGTTTTTT
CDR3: CASSQGVGGLTGELFF

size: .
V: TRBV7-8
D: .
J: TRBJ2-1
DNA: TGTGCCAGCAGCTTTTGGGGAGATGCCTTGGCGTACAATGAGCAGTTCTTC
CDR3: CASSFWGDALAYNEQFF

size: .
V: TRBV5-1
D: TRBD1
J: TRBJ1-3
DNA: TGCGCCAGCAGCTTGCCCCGGGACAGTTGGAACACCATATATTTT
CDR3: CASSLPRDSWNTIYF

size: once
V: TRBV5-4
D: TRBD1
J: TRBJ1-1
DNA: TGTGCCAGCAGCTTTGGGACAGGGGTGAACACTGAAGCTTTCTTT
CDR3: CASSFGTGVNTEAFF

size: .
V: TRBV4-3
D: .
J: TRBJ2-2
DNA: TGCGCCAGCAGCCAAGAAGCGGCGGGACAGATGAACACCGGGGAGCTGTTTTTT
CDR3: CASSQEAAGQMNTGELFF

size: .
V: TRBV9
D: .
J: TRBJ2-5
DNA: TGTGCCAGCAGCACCCCAGGCGGGAATACGGAGACCCAGTACTTC
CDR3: CASSTPGGNTETQYF

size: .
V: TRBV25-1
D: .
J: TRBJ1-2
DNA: TGTGCCAGCAGTGCTATTGGGAGGGGGGATGGCTACACCTTC
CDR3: CASSAIGRGDGYTF

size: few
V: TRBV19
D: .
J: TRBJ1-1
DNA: TGTGCCAGTAGAGGGGATGTAGCTGAAGCTTTCTTT
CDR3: CASRGDVAEAFF

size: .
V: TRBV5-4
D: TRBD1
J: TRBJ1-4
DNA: TGTGCCAGCAGCTTCCCCGACAGGGAAGGTGAAAAACTGTTTTTT
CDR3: CASSFPDREGEKLFF

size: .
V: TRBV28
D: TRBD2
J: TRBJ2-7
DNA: TGTGCCAGCAGTATACTAGCGGGGGGGTCCAGCTCCTACGAGCAGTACTTC
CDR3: CASSILAGGSSSYEQYF

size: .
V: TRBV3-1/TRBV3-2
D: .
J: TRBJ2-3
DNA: TGTGCCAGCAGCCCCGTGGCCCGTCCGGGACTGATCACAGATACGCAGTATTTT
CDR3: CASSPVARPGLITDTQYF

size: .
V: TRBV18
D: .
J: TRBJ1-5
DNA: TGTGCCAGCTCACCACCGAACGGGAATAGCAATCAGCCCCAGCATTTT
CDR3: CASSPPNGNSNQPQHF

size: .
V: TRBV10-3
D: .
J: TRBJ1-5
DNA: TGTGCCATCAGTGAGCGGGGGAATAGCAATCAGCCCCAGCATTTT
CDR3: CAISERGNSNQPQHF

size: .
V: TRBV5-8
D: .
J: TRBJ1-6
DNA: TGTGCCAGCGGCCGGGACTTCGATTCACCCCTCCACTTT
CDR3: CASGRDFDSPLHF

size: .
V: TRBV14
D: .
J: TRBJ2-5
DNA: TGTGCCAGCAGCCCTGGCGGGACAGCGCAAGAGACCCAGTACTTC
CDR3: CASSPGGTAQETQYF

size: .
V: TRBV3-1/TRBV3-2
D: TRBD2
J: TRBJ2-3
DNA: TGTGCCAGCAGCCAAGGTCTGTGGGGACTAGCGGGAACAGATACGCAGTATTTT
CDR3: CASSQGLWGLAGTDTQYF

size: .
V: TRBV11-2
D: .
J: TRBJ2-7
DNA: TGTGCCAGCAGCTTTCAACCCACCTATGACTACGAGCAGTACTTC
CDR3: CASSFQPTYDYEQYF

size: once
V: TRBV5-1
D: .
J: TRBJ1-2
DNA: TGCGCCAGCAGAGGGAACAGGGATAGCTATGGCTACACCTTC
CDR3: CASRGNRDSYGYTF

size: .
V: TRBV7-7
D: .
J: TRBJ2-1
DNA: TGTGCTAGCAGCTTAGGGGCAGGCGCCAATGAGCAGTTCTTC
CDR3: CASSLGAGANEQFF

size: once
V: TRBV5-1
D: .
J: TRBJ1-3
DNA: TGCGCCAGCAGCGCGGCCGGGACACACTCTGGAAACACCATATATTTT
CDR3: CASSAAGTHSGNTIYF

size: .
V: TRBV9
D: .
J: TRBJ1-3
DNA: TGTGCCAGCAGCCGCGACACCTCTGGAAACACCATATATTTT
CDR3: CASSRDTSGNTIYF

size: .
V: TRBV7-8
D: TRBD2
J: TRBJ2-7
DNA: TGTGCCAGCAGCGTTGGACTAGCGGGAGCCTACGAGCAGTACTTC
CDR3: CASSVGLAGAYEQYF

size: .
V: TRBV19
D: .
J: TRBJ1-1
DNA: TGTGCCAGTAGCTTCTACAGCATCTCTGAAGCTTTCTTT
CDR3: CASSFYSISEAFF

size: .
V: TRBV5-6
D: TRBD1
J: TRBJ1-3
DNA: TGTGCCAGCAGCTTGGTAGGGGGCACCCCCAGCTCTGGAAACACCATATATTTT
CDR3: CASSLVGGTPSSGNTIYF